This passage covers 18 T cell receptor beta chains from one sample sequenced in a study of vaccination and CD4 T cells after COVID-19. Antigen specificity for these receptors is unknown. Cultured CD4+ T-cell DNA underwent Oncomine TCR Beta short-read sequencing. TCRdb itself ran the PCR reads through MiXCR, one entry per CDR3 protein. The table includes about 16,000 distinct CDR3 sequences, 54% detected once. Treatment meaning: roughly 10-day PBMC culture with coronavirus spike peptide pools or control peptides (ViraFEST assay). The sample here was CD4+ T cells from blood, cultured in vitro, taken before SARS-CoV-2 vaccination. These receptors were obtained from a human donor who had recovered from COVID-19.

The CDR3, as DNA: TGTGCCAGCAGCCCAGGGCGGCGGCGCACAGATACGCAGTATTTT. Its protein is CASSPGRRRTDTQYF. The rearrangement links TRBV7-9 to TRBJ2-3; D might be TRBD1 (5 bases). This CDR3 contains 15 residues. Germline lookup yields CDR1 SEHNR and CDR2 FQNEAQ (reference sequence). Between the trimmed V and J ends, which lost 5 bases and 1 base, there was a span of 13 bases.

V usage is TRBV7-9 and J usage is TRBJ2-3; TRBD2 agrees at 10 bases. The CDR3 runs to 18 residues. Germline V CDR1 and CDR2: SEHNR, FQNEAQ (reference sequence). The trim removed 1 base at V and 1 base at J, leaving 8 bases unmatched. The CDR3 spells CASSLGGTSGIGTDTQYF. CDR3 sequence (DNA): TGTGCCAGCAGCTTAGGGGGTACTAGCGGGATTGGCACAGATACGCAGTATTTT.

This clonotype was seen a few times. The rearrangement links TRBV20-1 to TRBJ1-3; 8 nucleotides align to TRBD1. Trimming at V came to 0 bases and at J to 3 bases, leaving 7 bases not matched to a gene. CDR3 length: 16 amino acids. The germline V gene encodes CDR1 DFQATT and CDR2 SNEGSKA (reference sequence). The CDR3, as DNA: TGCAGTGCTAGAGATGGGGCGACAGGGGTTGGAAACACCATATATTTT. It translates to CSARDGATGVGNTIYF.

This clonotype came up once. The genes are TRBV2 and TRBJ2-2, with D maybe TRBD2 (5 bases). This CDR3 is 13 amino acids long. In germline, CDR1 is SNHLY, CDR2 FYNNEI. Trimming removed 6 bases at V and 7 bases at J, with 12 bases between. In nucleotides, the CDR3 is TGTGCCAGCAGACCAGGACTGATCGGGGAGCTGTTTTTT. Translated: CASRPGLIGELFF.

J is TRBJ2-2 and V is TRBV4-2, with 9 bases matching TRBD1. Trimming at V came to 3 bases and at J to 5 bases, leaving 7 bases not matched to a gene. CDR3 size: 16 residues. From germline, CDR1 is LGHNA and CDR2 YNFKEQ. As DNA, the CDR3 is TGTGCCAGCAGCCAGGGACAGGGAAGCTTTACCGGGGAGCTGTTTTTT. Translating gives CASSQGQGSFTGELFF.

V is TRBV20-1 and J is TRBJ2-5, with D possibly matching TRBD2 (6 bases). The CDR3 is 18 amino acids. CDR1 DFQATT and CDR2 SNEGSKA come from the germline V gene (reference sequence). Between the trimmed V and J ends, which lost 4 bases and 2 bases, there was a span of 26 bases. Here the CDR3 reads CSAIRWASEAGLQETQYF. The CDR3 bases are TGCAGTGCTATCCGGTGGGCTAGCGAGGCGGGGTTACAAGAGACCCAGTACTTC.

The chain has TRBV6-1 and TRBJ2-5; D uncertain. The CDR3 loop spans 15 amino acids. The germline V gene has CDR1 MNHNS and CDR2 SASEGT. The ends were cut back, 2 bases at V and 5 bases at J, with 15 bases in the middle. Written as DNA, the CDR3 is TGTGCCAGCAGTGAACGGAGTGACGGTCGGGAGACCCAGTACTTC. This sequence encodes CASSERSDGRETQYF.

The rearrangement uses TRBV19 and TRBJ2-7; D possibly corresponds to TRBD1 (5 bases). V shed 4 bases and J shed 6 bases, with 16 bases lying between them. The CDR3 has 14 amino acids. The V gene's germline CDR1 is LNHDA and CDR2 SQIVND (reference sequence). CDR3 DNA: TGTGCCAGTAGTAGTAGACAGCTCCCGGGCGAGCAGTACTTC. Translating it yields CASSSRQLPGEQYF.

This clonotype was observed a few times. The chain carries TRBV25-1 and TRBJ1-6, with D perhaps matching TRBD1 (5 bases). V was trimmed by 4 bases and J by 7 bases, leaving 11 bases between them. The germline V gene encodes CDR1 MGHDK and CDR2 SYGVNS. The CDR3 totals 14 residues. DNA for the CDR3: TGTGCCAGCAGTGGTTTGGCAGGGAATTCACCCCTCCACTTT. Protein product: CASSGLAGNSPLHF.

V is TRBV7-2 and J is TRBJ2-1; no clear D gene. Deletions cut 0 bases from V and 4 bases from J, with 4 bases between. Germline CDR1 is SGHTA and CDR2 is FQGNSA. The CDR3 totals 13 residues. In DNA form, the CDR3 reads TGTGCCAGCAGCTTAGCTTCTTACAATGAGCAGTTCTTC. This gives the protein CASSLASYNEQFF.

In its sample, this clonotype was seen a few times. The gene calls are TRBV20-1 and TRBJ2-7; 9 bases are shared with TRBD1. V was clipped by 0 bases and J by 5 bases; unmatched bases: 14. CDR3 length: 17 residues. Germline values: CDR1 DFQATT, CDR2 SNEGSKA (reference sequence). For the CDR3, the DNA is TGCAGTGCTAGAGAGAAGGGTGGGGACAGGGCAATTCACGAGCAGTACTTC. This sequence encodes CSAREKGGDRAIHEQYF.

V gene TRBV19 combines with J gene TRBJ2-2; 8 bases fit TRBD2. The CDR3 length is 15 residues. With 11 bases clipped from V and 0 bases from J, the junction kept 8 bases outside the gene matches. Germline assignment: CDR1 LNHDA and CDR2 SQIVND (reference sequence). CDR3 sequence: CASGLAGANTGELFF. CDR3 bases: TGTGCCTCGGGGCTAGCGGGTGCGAACACCGGGGAGCTGTTTTTT.

This sequence joins TRBV27 and TRBJ1-2, with D possibly TRBD1 on 6 matching bases. V lost 4 bases, J lost 3 bases, and 18 bases lay in between. The CDR3 length is 16 residues. Germline loops: CDR1 MNHEY, CDR2 SMNVEV (reference sequence). The CDR3, as DNA: TGTGCCAGCAGTTCGCACAACCAGGGGTGGGACTATGGCTACACCTTC. This codes for CASSSHNQGWDYGYTF.

This chain links TRBV7-2 with TRBJ2-2; D may be TRBD2 (5 bases). The CDR3 loop spans 16 amino acids. Trimming stripped 1 base from V and 7 bases from J, with 16 bases between. Germline CDR1 SGHTA, CDR2 FQGNSA. The DNA for the CDR3 is TGTGCCAGCAGCTTAGAGGGCGGGTCCATAATCGGGGAGCTGTTTTTT. As protein: CASSLEGGSIIGELFF.

V and J are TRBV29-1 and TRBJ2-4; D may match TRBD1 or TRBD2 (5 bases each). Per germline, CDR1 SQVTM and CDR2 ANQGSEA. CDR3 length: 12 residues. With 7 bases removed from V and 10 bases from J, the gap between germline ends came to 17 bases. This chain's CDR3 is CSARQIGGIQYF. The CDR3 DNA reads as TGCAGCGCAAGACAGATTGGGGGAATTCAGTACTTC.

The rearrangement joins TRBV6-1 to TRBJ1-1, with 8 bases fitting TRBD1. This CDR3 spans 15 amino acids. V shed 8 bases, J shed 5 bases, and the junction held 13 bases outside the gene matches. The germline V gene has CDR1 MNHNS and CDR2 SASEGT. CDR3 sequence reads: CASGQGTGGRTEAFF. The CDR3 DNA sequence: TGTGCCAGCGGCCAGGGGACAGGAGGAAGAACTGAAGCTTTCTTT.

CDR3 protein: CASEKDRFETEAFF. Written as DNA, the CDR3 is TGTGCCAGCGAAAAAGACCGGTTTGAGACTGAAGCTTTCTTT. The V and J genes are TRBV2 and TRBJ1-1; no definite D call. From germline, CDR1 is SNHLY and CDR2 FYNNEI. The CDR3 spans 14 residues. V was pared by 8 bases and J by 5 bases, with 18 bases between.

The chain has TRBV2 and TRBJ2-2; perhaps TRBD1 as D (5 bases). The V end lost 5 bases, the J end lost 7 bases, and 17 bases lay between the germline ends. Germline-derived CDR1 and CDR2 are SNHLY and FYNNEI. The CDR3 loop spans 15 amino acids. The chain's CDR3 is CASSRDRPKGGELFF. In nucleotides, the CDR3 is TGTGCCAGCAGTCGTGACAGACCCAAGGGCGGGGAGCTGTTTTTT.